These 25 T cell receptor beta chains share one sample of origin, sequenced in a study of neurological immune-mediated disorders. MiXCR was run by TCRdb on the 5' RACE reads, yielding one entry per CDR3 protein. The top ten hold less than 6% of the sample, which has about 50,000 distinct CDR3 sequences, about a tenth seen once. Sequenced: PBMCs. These receptors came from a man aged 70 or older with HTLV-1-associated myelopathy (HAM/TSP).

This clonotype was detected ten times or more. The rearrangement uses TRBV20-1 and TRBJ2-7; D might be TRBD1 (6 bases). V lost 6 bases to trimming and J lost 0 bases, with 15 bases between them. CDR1 and CDR2 (germline): DFQATT, SNEGSKA (reference sequence). The CDR3 has 14 residues. CDR3: CSAPEDSSSYEQYF. The CDR3 region has the DNA TGCAGTGCACCTGAGGACAGCAGCTCCTACGAGCAGTACTTC.

This clonotype showed up many times. V usage is TRBV5-6 and J usage is TRBJ2-7; 9 nucleotides match TRBD2. Germline lookup yields CDR1 SGHDT and CDR2 YYEEEE. The length of the CDR3 is 16 residues. V lost 4 bases, J lost 6 bases, and 14 bases stayed unmatched. Here the CDR3 reads CASSRKPGTSLGEQYF. CDR3 in DNA: TGTGCCAGCAGCCGTAAACCCGGGACTAGCTTAGGCGAGCAGTACTTC.

This clonotype has a count of ten or more. CDR3 loop: CASSPTGSFTDTQYF. The DNA for the CDR3 is TGTGCCAGCAGCCCTACAGGGTCCTTCACAGATACGCAGTATTTT. The chain joins TRBV7-3 to TRBJ2-3, with D possibly TRBD1 on 6 matching bases. The CDR3 has 15 amino acids. V lost 5 bases and J lost 2, with 14 bases in between. Looked up from germline, CDR1 is SGHTA and CDR2 is FQGTGA.

In this sample, this clonotype turned up many times. The J gene is TRBJ2-2, the V gene TRBV5-1; TRBD1 agrees at 7 bases. V shed 5 bases, J shed 4 bases, and the junction held 5 bases outside the gene matches. In germline, CDR1 is SGHRS, CDR2 YFSETQ. The length of the CDR3 is 14 residues. This chain's CDR3 is CASRPGGSTGELFF. DNA of the CDR3: TGCGCCAGCAGACCAGGGGGTAGCACCGGGGAGCTGTTTTTT.

This clonotype was picked up many times. The rearrangement links TRBV4-1 to TRBJ2-5; D ambiguous. Germline CDR1 reads MGHRA; CDR2 reads YSYEKL. V was trimmed by 1 base and J by 1 base, leaving 7 bases between them. The CDR3 contains 14 residues. The CDR3 nucleotides read TGCGCCAGCAGCCAAGTAGAGTTCCAAGAGACCCAGTACTTC. The encoded protein is CASSQVEFQETQYF.

This chain links TRBV28 with TRBJ1-2; 7 bases are a match to TRBD1. The CDR3 has 15 amino acids. Germline V gene sequence: CDR1 MDHEN, CDR2 SYDVKM. Germline trimming cut 3 bases from V and 4 bases from J; bases unmatched to any gene: 8. The CDR3 is CASSFGLAGGYGYTF. The CDR3 DNA follows: TGTGCCAGCAGTTTTGGTCTTGCAGGGGGCTATGGCTACACCTTC.

This clonotype was seen ten or more times. The chain links TRBV7-7 to TRBJ2-5; 9 bases match TRBD2. Looked up from germline, CDR1 is SSHAT and CDR2 is FNYEAQ (reference sequence). The CDR3 is made up of 15 amino acids. J gave up 4 bases and V 3 bases, and 6 bases lay outside the gene matches. The CDR3 spells CASSLSREGLETQYF. CDR3 nucleotides: TGTGCCAGCAGCTTGTCGCGGGAGGGCCTAGAGACCCAGTACTTC.

This clonotype turned up a few times. The chain uses TRBV20-1 and TRBJ1-2; 10 bases are a match to TRBD1. Germline loops: CDR1 DFQATT, CDR2 SNEGSKA (reference sequence). This CDR3 is 15 amino acids long. The CDR3 DNA is TGCAGCCCTCGGGGGACAGGGGATGGAAACTATGGCTACACCTTC. Its translation: CSPRGTGDGNYGYTF.

The chain employs TRBV20-1 and TRBJ2-3; TRBD2 matches at 7 bases. V was pared by 3 bases and J by 1 base, with 4 bases of the junction left unmatched. This CDR3 contains 14 residues. Germline-derived CDR1 and CDR2 are DFQATT and SNEGSKA (reference sequence). The CDR3 spells CSASSGGGTDTQYF. DNA of the CDR3: TGCAGTGCTAGTTCGGGAGGCGGCACAGATACGCAGTATTTT.

Many counts were recorded for this clonotype. The rearrangement joins TRBV20-1 to TRBJ2-1, with D tentatively TRBD1 (6 bases). The germline V and J ends were trimmed by 0 bases and 7 bases, with 16 bases remaining between them. Germline-derived CDR1 and CDR2 are DFQATT and SNEGSKA (reference sequence). The CDR3 contains 15 residues. The CDR3 is CSARDGTTWTNEQFF. The CDR3 bases are TGCAGTGCTAGAGATGGGACAACATGGACGAATGAGCAGTTCTTC.

At least ten counts were recorded for this clonotype. The chain links TRBV28 to TRBJ2-1; TRBD2 might be the D (7 bases). CDR3 length equals 16 residues. Looked up from germline, CDR1 is MDHEN and CDR2 is SYDVKM. V gave up 2 bases and J gave up 0 bases, with 11 bases separating them. The CDR3 loop is CASSLRRGLSYNEQFF. The CDR3 DNA sequence: TGTGCCAGCAGTTTACGGCGGGGGCTCTCCTACAATGAGCAGTTCTTC.

This clonotype occurred many times. The V call is TRBV5-1, the J call TRBJ2-5, with D uncertain. V lost 0 bases and J 1 base, leaving 7 bases between the germline ends. The CDR3 contains 14 residues. The germline gives CDR1 SGHRS, CDR2 YFSETQ. CDR3 bases: TGCGCCAGCAGCTTGGTGGGTTCCCAAGAGACCCAGTACTTC. Residues: CASSLVGSQETQYF.

The V gene is TRBV6-2 or TRBV6-3, the J gene TRBJ2-1; D call uncertain. Per germline, CDR1 MNHEY and CDR2 SVGEGT. This CDR3 is 15 amino acids long. The germline V and J ends were trimmed by 0 bases and 4 bases, with 10 bases remaining between them. The CDR3 sequence is CASSYSPRLYNEQFF. The CDR3 DNA sequence: TGTGCCAGCAGTTACTCGCCTAGATTGTACAATGAGCAGTTCTTC.

This clonotype occurred many times. The chain uses TRBV5-6 and TRBJ2-3; D might be TRBD1 or TRBD2, each matching 5 bases. Germline CDR1 reads SGHDT; CDR2 reads YYEEEE. V was shortened by 1 base and J by 6 bases, with 15 bases between the two germline ends. The CDR3 is made up of 15 amino acids. CDR3 protein: CASSLPGQRRDTQYF. CDR3 coding DNA: TGTGCCAGCAGCTTGCCTGGACAAAGGAGGGATACGCAGTATTTT.

This clonotype was counted many times. The gene calls are TRBV20-1 and TRBJ2-1; maybe TRBD2 (6 bases). Germline values: CDR1 DFQATT, CDR2 SNEGSKA (reference sequence). The CDR3 has 13 residues. The V end lost 3 bases, the J end lost 4 bases, and 10 bases lay between the germline ends. The CDR3 loop is CSASGGPYNEQFF. The CDR3 DNA follows: TGCAGTGCTAGCGGAGGGCCTTACAATGAGCAGTTCTTC.

This clonotype appeared many times. The chain carries TRBV27 and TRBJ1-4; 12 nucleotides match TRBD1. Germline CDR1 is MNHEY and CDR2 is SMNVEV (reference sequence). The length of the CDR3 is 15 residues. Germline trimming cut 6 bases from V and 13 bases from J; bases unmatched to any gene: 12. CDR3 sequence: CASSELGTGGGVLFF. The DNA for the CDR3 is TGTGCCAGCAGCGAGTTAGGGACAGGGGGCGGGGTACTGTTTTTT.

At least ten counts were recorded for this clonotype. The V and J genes are TRBV20-1 and TRBJ2-6; 7 bases line up with TRBD1. There are 14 residues in the CDR3. Germline CDR1 DFQATT, CDR2 SNEGSKA (reference sequence). Trimming took 5 bases from V and 2 from J; bases not matched to a gene: 3. CDR3 sequence (DNA): TGCAGTGCTTCGACAGGGACTGGGGCCAACGTCCTGACTTTC. It translates to CSASTGTGANVLTF.

This clonotype was recorded many times. The genes are TRBV20-1 and TRBJ2-5; tentatively, D is TRBD1 (5 bases). This CDR3 is 14 amino acids long. V was trimmed by 3 bases and J by 4 bases, leaving 15 bases between them. Germline values: CDR1 DFQATT, CDR2 SNEGSKA (reference sequence). CDR3: CSASPRGLLETQYF. The DNA for the CDR3 is TGCAGTGCTAGCCCAAGGGGTCTGCTAGAGACCCAGTACTTC.

The genes are TRBV28 and TRBJ1-1; 8 bases map to TRBD1. Germline V gives CDR1 MDHEN, CDR2 SYDVKM. This CDR3 is 15 amino acids long. Unmatched junction bases numbered 13, after V lost 5 bases and J lost 8 bases. The CDR3 region has the DNA TGTGCCAGCAGTGTAGACAGGGGTTGGCGCACCGAAGCTTTCTTT. Translated: CASSVDRGWRTEAFF.

Ten or more counts support this clonotype. For the CDR3, the DNA is TGTGCCAGCAGTTTACCTTTCGACAGGGACGAGCAGTACTTC. Translation gives CASSLPFDRDEQYF. The chain carries TRBV28 and TRBJ2-7; 7 bases are a match to TRBD1. V lost 2 bases and J lost 5; bases outside the gene matches: 6. The CDR3 is 14 residues long. Germline assignment: CDR1 MDHEN and CDR2 SYDVKM.

This clonotype was detected ten times or more. V gene TRBV20-1 combines with J gene TRBJ2-2; D remains unclear. This CDR3 is 14 amino acids long. Trimming removed 5 bases from V and 0 bases from J, with 10 bases in between. Germline CDR1 reads DFQATT; CDR2 reads SNEGSKA (reference sequence). In nucleotides, the CDR3 is TGCAGTGCTGAAAACACCGCGAACACCGGGGAGCTGTTTTTT. It codes for CSAENTANTGELFF.

This clonotype was seen many times. The chain has TRBV20-1 and TRBJ2-2; 11 bases match TRBD2. Unmatched junction bases numbered 12, after V lost 4 bases and J lost 5 bases. The CDR3 contains 17 residues. Germline lookup yields CDR1 DFQATT and CDR2 SNEGSKA (reference sequence). The CDR3 here is CSAKDRRGLAATGELFF. The CDR3 DNA follows: TGCAGTGCTAAGGACAGACGGGGACTAGCGGCTACCGGGGAGCTGTTTTTT.

The chain links TRBV19 to TRBJ1-1; weak D call: TRBD1 (6 bases). The CDR3 is 15 residues long. Germline values: CDR1 LNHDA, CDR2 SQIVND (reference sequence). V dropped 6 bases and J dropped 4 bases, with 18 bases sitting between them. This CDR3 reads CASRPVKGGSTEAFF. Here the CDR3 DNA reads TGTGCCAGTAGGCCGGTTAAAGGGGGGTCCACTGAAGCTTTCTTT.

In this sample, this clonotype turned up many times. The chain links TRBV7-9 to TRBJ2-7, with 12 bases fitting TRBD2. The CDR3 has 14 residues. V was pared by 4 bases and J by 2 bases, with 0 bases of the junction left unmatched. In germline, CDR1 is SEHNR, CDR2 FQNEAQ (reference sequence). The CDR3 region has the DNA TGTGCCAGCAGCTCTAGCGGGAGGGCCTACGAGCAGTACTTC. Residues: CASSSSGRAYEQYF.

This clonotype appeared many times. The V call is TRBV5-5, the J call TRBJ2-3, with TRBD2 as a possible D gene (6 bases). From germline, CDR1 is SGHKS and CDR2 YYEKEE (reference sequence). The CDR3 length is 18 residues. Trimming pared 4 bases from V and 0 bases from J, leaving 21 bases between. The DNA of the CDR3 is TGTGCCAGCAGCCACATTCGGTCGCGGGGTACTAGCACAGATACGCAGTATTTT. This encodes CASSHIRSRGTSTDTQYF.